These 14 T cell receptor beta chains share one sample of origin, sequenced in a study of blood T cell repertoires in COVID-19. Sequencing was performed with immunoSEQ multiplex PCR; in TCRdb, only in-frame clones are kept and a portion is missing. The repertoire consists of roughly 66,000 clones, with roughly 82% occurring once and the leading ten covering roughly 6.7%. The sample consisted of peripheral blood. The source of these receptors is a man in his sixties with acute or convalescent COVID-19.

The chain uses TRBV4-2 and TRBJ2-1; 9 bases agree with TRBD2. The V and J ends lost 3 bases and 0 bases, in that order; junction bases with no gene match: 12. Germline V gene data show CDR1 as LGHNA and CDR2 as YNFKEQ. The CDR3 is 19 residues long. CDR3 sequence (DNA): TGTGCCAGCAGCCAGACGACTAGCGGCAGACTTCGCTCCTACAATGAGCAGTTCTTC. Protein: CASSQTTSGRLRSYNEQFF.

This clone was seen a few times. This sequence joins TRBV2 and TRBJ2-2; D gene ambiguous. V was shortened by 4 bases and J by 5 bases, with 11 bases between the two germline ends. The CDR3 contains 14 residues. CDR1 is SNHLY and CDR2 is FYNNEI in the germline V gene. In nucleotides, the CDR3 is TGTGCCAGCAGTGTTGATAGCCGGACCGGGGAGCTGTTTTTT. Translated, it gives CASSVDSRTGELFF.

V is TRBV6-5 and J is TRBJ1-3; D is unresolved. This CDR3 region has 15 residues. In germline, CDR1 is MNHEY, CDR2 SVGAGI. Deletions cut 8 bases from V and 2 bases from J, with 16 bases between. Here the CDR3 DNA reads TGTGCCAGCCGACGAGAGGCCCCTACTGGAAACACCATATATTTT. Amino acids: CASRREAPTGNTIYF.

This clone has only one observation. The chain recombines TRBV28 with TRBJ1-1, with 9 bases fitting TRBD1. J was trimmed by 1 base and V by 5 bases; bases with no gene match: 8. The CDR3 has 16 residues. CDR1 and CDR2 from the germline V gene are MDHEN and SYDVKM. The CDR3 DNA is TGTGCCAGCAGTACCCCCGGGACAGGGAGGAACACTGAAGCTTTCTTT. This encodes CASSTPGTGRNTEAFF.

This clone was seen more than once but under ten times. The chain combines TRBV5-4 with TRBJ2-3, with TRBD2 matching over 11 bases. Trimming cost V 1 base and J 6 bases; bases outside gene matches: 7. The germline CDR1 and CDR2 sequences are SGHNT and YYREEE (reference sequence). The CDR3 is made up of 16 amino acids. CDR3 sequence reads: CASSLSASGGQDTQYF. DNA for the CDR3: TGTGCCAGCAGCTTGTCCGCTAGCGGGGGGCAGGATACGCAGTATTTT.

V usage is TRBV11-2 and J usage is TRBJ1-1, with 7 bases matching TRBD1. The CDR3 loop spans 13 amino acids. Germline V gives CDR1 SGHAT, CDR2 FQNNGV. Trimming took 1 base from V and 11 from J; bases not matched to a gene: 7. The CDR3, as DNA: TGTGCCAGCAGCTTAGGACAGGGCCTGGGGGCTTTCTTT. This codes for CASSLGQGLGAFF.

The V call is TRBV15, the J call TRBJ1-4; D unresolved. The germline CDR1 and CDR2 sequences are LNHNV and YYDKDF (reference sequence). There are 17 residues in the CDR3. Trimming pared 1 base from V and 3 bases from J, leaving 15 bases between. CDR3 nucleotide sequence: TGTGCCACCAGCAGAGGACCCTTTTCGGGTTCTAATGAAAAACTGTTTTTT. The encoded protein is CATSRGPFSGSNEKLFF. The whole variable domain, filled in from reference TRBV15 and TRBJ1-4, reads DAMVIQNPRYQVTQFGKPVTLSCSQTLNHNVMYWYQQKSSQAPKLLFHYYDKDFNNEADTPDNFQSRRPNTSFCFLDIRSPGLGDTAMYLCATSRGPFSGSNEKLFFGSGTQLSVL.

This clone appeared a single time. The chain carries TRBV5-6 and TRBJ2-4; D is perhaps TRBD1 (6 bases). The CDR3 has 16 amino acids. The germline CDR1 and CDR2 sequences are SGHDT and YYEEEE. The V end lost 0 bases, the J end lost 0 bases, and 10 bases lay between the germline ends. In DNA form, the CDR3 reads TGTGCCAGCAGCTTGGCAGGGGATCTAGCCAAAAACATTCAGTACTTC. Protein: CASSLAGDLAKNIQYF.

This chain joins TRBV24-1 and TRBJ2-5; 8 bases line up with TRBD1. This CDR3 region has 16 residues. CDR1 KGHDR and CDR2 SFDVKD come from the germline V gene. Unmatched junction bases numbered 7, after V lost 0 bases and J lost 5 bases. In DNA, the CDR3 is TGTGCCACCAGTGATTTGAATCAGGGGGCTGGCGAGACCCAGTACTTC. Protein product: CATSDLNQGAGETQYF.

The chain couples TRBV19 to TRBJ2-3; no definite D call. The V end lost 9 bases, the J end lost 2 bases, and 15 bases lay between the germline ends. There are 14 residues in the CDR3. CDR1 is LNHDA and CDR2 is SQIVND in the germline V gene (reference sequence). The CDR3 loop reads CASRGGESTDTQYF. The CDR3 region has the DNA TGTGCCAGCCGAGGTGGCGAATCCACAGATACGCAGTATTTT.

A single count supports this clone. The chain is built from TRBV5-4 and TRBJ1-1; 7 nucleotides align to TRBD1. Germline V CDR1 and CDR2: SGHNT, YYREEE (reference sequence). V lost 6 bases to trimming and J lost 4 bases; unmatched junction nucleotides: 9. The CDR3 has 14 amino acids. The CDR3 DNA sequence: TGTGCCAGCAACCAACAGGGGCCGGGCACTGAAGCTTTCTTT. Its protein product is CASNQQGPGTEAFF.

Comment on this clone: This same CDR3 is encoded by further DNA sequences in the sample. V and J are TRBV18 and TRBJ1-1; 7 positions agree with TRBD1. Germline CDR1 KGHSH, CDR2 LQKENI. The V segment lost 3 bases and the J segment 2 bases; nucleotides outside the gene matches: 6. The CDR3 runs 15 residues. The CDR3 loop is CASSPLGQRNTEAFF. CDR3 in DNA: TGTGCCAGCTCACCTCTGGGACAGCGAAACACTGAAGCTTTCTTT.

The gene calls are TRBV29-1 and TRBJ1-1; D is undetermined. Germline-derived CDR1 and CDR2 are SQVTM and ANQGSEA. The CDR3 has 13 amino acids. V was cut by 3 bases and J by 5 bases, with 13 bases left in between. The CDR3 nucleotides are TGCAGCGTTGAGGGCCGGGAAAGAACTGAAGCTTTCTTT. This encodes CSVEGRERTEAFF.

The genes are TRBV7-9 and TRBJ2-1, with 10 bases aligning to TRBD2. This CDR3 spans 19 amino acids. Trimming took 0 bases from V and 7 from J; bases not matched to a gene: 15. Germline loops: CDR1 SEHNR, CDR2 FQNEAQ (reference sequence). CDR3 sequence: CASSLAVLAGLLGRNEQFF. The CDR3 nucleotides read TGTGCCAGCAGCTTAGCGGTACTAGCGGGGCTGCTAGGACGGAATGAGCAGTTCTTC.